The 20 T cell receptor beta chains below were found in one sample sequenced in a study of control samples from healthy donors and cancer patients. Libraries were prepared by immunoSEQ multiplex PCR; TCRdb keeps only in-frame clonotypes and omits some of them. The table has about 230,000 clones, around 79% seen once. The sequenced material came from PBMCs. The source of these receptors is a woman in her sixties with lung cancer.

The rearrangement uses TRBV5-6 and TRBJ2-3, with 7 bases identical to TRBD1. CDR1 is SGHDT and CDR2 is YYEEEE in the germline V gene. V was pared by 0 bases and J by 1 base, with 8 bases of the junction left unmatched. This CDR3 is 17 amino acids long. CDR3: CASSLDPTGDGTDTQYF. CDR3 nucleotide sequence: TGTGCCAGCAGCTTGGACCCCACAGGGGACGGCACAGATACGCAGTATTTT. The full variable domain, rest sourced from reference TRBV5-6 and TRBJ2-3, is DAGVTQSPTHLIKTRGQQVTLRCSPKSGHDTVSWYQQALGQGPQFIFQYYEEEERQRGNFPDRFSGHQFPNYSSELNVNALLLGDSALYLCASSLDPTGDGTDTQYFGPGTRLTVL.

There are many counts of this clone. The same CDR3 is also encoded by other DNA sequences in this sample. The chain combines TRBV27 with TRBJ1-4, with D unclear. Germline CDR1 reads MNHEY; CDR2 reads SMNVEV (reference sequence). V was shortened by 2 bases and J by 4 bases, with 5 bases between the two germline ends. CDR3 size: 13 residues. CDR3 region: CASSLRRNEKLFF. The CDR3, as DNA: TGTGCCAGCAGTTTACGCCGTAATGAAAAACTGTTTTTT.

The chain recombines TRBV6-5 with TRBJ2-1; 10 bases are a match to TRBD2. Germline values: CDR1 MNHEY, CDR2 SVGAGI. CDR3 length: 15 amino acids. With V trimmed by 7 bases and J by 3 bases, 6 bases remained unmatched. The CDR3 loop reads CASILAGVGYNEQFF. CDR3 sequence (DNA): TGTGCCAGCATCCTAGCGGGAGTTGGCTACAATGAGCAGTTCTTC.

In this sample, this clone turned up a few times. The V and J genes are TRBV7-9 and TRBJ2-3; D might be TRBD1 or TRBD2, each matching 6 bases. Germline values: CDR1 SEHNR, CDR2 FQNEAQ (reference sequence). Trimming removed 1 base from V and 2 bases from J, with 13 bases in between. The CDR3 sequence is 16 residues long. CDR3 sequence (DNA): TGTGCCAGCAGCTTAGGGGGGGCTCTCACCACAGATACGCAGTATTTT. This codes for CASSLGGALTTDTQYF. Complete variable domain (other parts from reference TRBV7-9 and TRBJ2-3): DTGVSQNPRHKITKRGQNVTFRCDPISEHNRLYWYRQTLGQGPEFLTYFQNEAQLEKSRLLSDRFSAERPKGSFSTLEIQRTEQGDSAMYLCASSLGGALTTDTQYFGPGTRLTVL.

The gene calls are TRBV28 and TRBJ1-1, with TRBD1 matching over 8 bases. CDR1 and CDR2 (germline): MDHEN, SYDVKM. The CDR3 has 12 amino acids. V shed 8 bases and J 7 bases; nucleotides not matched to a gene: 6. The CDR3, as DNA: TGTGCCAGCTCTAGAGGGACAGGTGAAGCTTTCTTT. As protein: CASSRGTGEAFF.

The V and J genes are TRBV4-2 and TRBJ2-3, with D possibly matching TRBD2 (5 bases). This CDR3 is 16 amino acids long. V was trimmed by 8 bases and J by 2 bases, leaving 20 bases between them. Germline V lookup: CDR1 LGHNA, CDR2 YNFKEQ. CDR3 sequence (DNA): TGTGCCAGCCGAAATAACCGCGCGAGGGCCACAGATACGCAGTATTTT. Translation gives CASRNNRARATDTQYF.

V usage is TRBV6-5 and J usage is TRBJ1-1, with 8 bases aligning to TRBD1. J was trimmed by 5 bases and V by 7 bases; bases with no gene match: 9. CDR1 is MNHEY and CDR2 is SVGAGI in the germline V gene. The CDR3 loop spans 14 amino acids. This CDR3 is CASIGQGRGTEAFF. CDR3 nucleotide sequence: TGTGCCAGCATAGGACAGGGAAGAGGAACTGAAGCTTTCTTT.

This clone was counted only a few times. The chain joins TRBV6-4 to TRBJ2-7, with D maybe TRBD1 (8 bases). Germline assignment: CDR1 MRHNA and CDR2 SNTAGT. CDR3 length: 16 residues. Trimming cost V 6 bases and J 13 bases, with 31 bases left between them. The CDR3 nucleotides are TGTGCCAGCAGGGAAGGACAGGGCCCTACTAGCGCCGGAGCTTACTTC. It yields the protein CASREGQGPTSAGAYF.

The rearrangement uses TRBV4-1 and TRBJ2-3; 11 nucleotides align to TRBD1. From germline, CDR1 is MGHRA and CDR2 YSYEKL. Losses at the gene ends were 3 bases for V and 4 bases for J; bases not matched to a gene: 9. This CDR3 contains 17 residues. The chain's CDR3 is CASSQSRGQGDPDTQYF. The CDR3 bases are TGCGCCAGCAGCCAGTCAAGGGGACAGGGGGACCCAGATACGCAGTATTTT.

V and J are TRBV5-1 and TRBJ2-6, with D uncertain. V dropped 6 bases and J dropped 0 bases, with 16 bases sitting between them. CDR1 is SGHRS, CDR2 YFSETQ, per germline. This CDR3 spans 17 amino acids. CDR3 loop: CASKDGLGSSGANVLTF. The CDR3 DNA reads as TGCGCCAGCAAGGACGGGTTGGGGTCCTCTGGGGCCAACGTCCTGACTTTC.

The V call is TRBV19, the J call TRBJ2-3; D perhaps matches TRBD1 (5 bases). The CDR3 spans 14 residues. The germline gives CDR1 LNHDA, CDR2 SQIVND (reference sequence). Trimming cost V 7 bases and J 8 bases, with 19 bases left between them. The CDR3 reads CASKKTGGAGTQYF. The CDR3 DNA follows: TGTGCCAGTAAAAAAACAGGCGGCGCAGGTACGCAGTATTTT.

The CDR3 nucleotides read TGTGCCAGCAGCTCCCCCGGGACAGAGAAAAACATTCAGTACTTC. It specifies CASSSPGTEKNIQYF. The chain has TRBV5-4 and TRBJ2-4, with TRBD1 matching over 7 bases. This CDR3 contains 15 residues. J lost 4 bases, V lost 3 bases, and 7 bases had no gene match. In germline, CDR1 is SGHNT, CDR2 YYREEE (reference sequence).

In this sample, this clone turned up once. J is TRBJ1-5 and V is TRBV9; D gene ambiguous. Germline V gene sequence: CDR1 SGDLS, CDR2 YYNGEE. Trimming cost V 0 bases and J 9 bases, with 10 bases left between them. The CDR3 spans 13 residues. This CDR3 is CASSVAQDRPQHF. In nucleotides, the CDR3 is TGTGCCAGCAGCGTAGCCCAGGACCGGCCCCAGCATTTT. The variable domain in full, with the rest retrieved from reference TRBV9 and TRBJ1-5, is DSGVTQTPKHLITATGQRVTLRCSPRSGDLSVYWYQQSLDQGLQFLIQYYNGEERAKGNILERFSAQQFPDLHSELNLSSLELGDSALYFCASSVAQDRPQHFGDGTRLSIL.

The rearrangement uses TRBV5-1 and TRBJ2-5; 13 positions agree with TRBD2. The trim removed 4 bases at V and 4 bases at J, leaving 10 bases unmatched. This CDR3 is 17 amino acids long. In germline, CDR1 is SGHRS, CDR2 YFSETQ. The CDR3 here is CASSPQGTSGVRETQYF. CDR3 nucleotides: TGCGCCAGCAGCCCCCAAGGGACTAGCGGGGTGCGAGAGACCCAGTACTTC.

This rearrangement joins TRBV5-1 to TRBJ1-6; no definite D call. The length of the CDR3 is 16 residues. V lost 0 bases to trimming and J lost 7 bases, with 14 bases between them. Germline lookup yields CDR1 SGHRS and CDR2 YFSETQ. In DNA form, the CDR3 reads TGCGCCAGCAGCTTGGAGAGCGAGAGGGTGAATTCACCCCTCCACTTT. It is translated as CASSLESERVNSPLHF.

The genes are TRBV11-3 and TRBJ1-1; TRBD1 agrees at 7 bases. Germline assignment: CDR1 SGHNT and CDR2 YENEEA. This CDR3 contains 14 residues. Trimming cost V 5 bases and J 4 bases; bases outside gene matches: 7. The CDR3 spells CASSVGTGVTEAFF. In DNA form, the CDR3 reads TGTGCCAGCAGCGTGGGTACAGGGGTCACTGAAGCTTTCTTT.

This clone was seen only a few times. One end of the junction varies from germline; a read error may be responsible. The V and J genes are TRBV3-1 (or the pseudogene TRBV3-2) and TRBJ2-7, with D hard to call. The CDR3 extends over 11 amino acids. Germline CDR1 LGHDT, CDR2 YNNKEL (reference sequence). CDR3 protein: CASSQGGSSNF. The CDR3 DNA reads as TGTGCCAGCAGCCAAGGAGGCTCCAGTAACTTC.

The chain employs TRBV29-1 and TRBJ2-1, with D uncertain. The CDR3 sequence is 12 residues long. V lost 7 bases and J lost 7, with 14 bases in between. CDR1 is SQVTM and CDR2 is ANQGSEA in the germline V gene. DNA for the CDR3: TGCAGCGGCCGGCCCTTAGGTAATGAGCAGTTCTTC. Amino acids: CSGRPLGNEQFF.

This clone was found once. This chain's CDR3 is CASSLETWTVINSGANVLTF. CDR3 DNA: TGTGCCAGCAGCTTAGAGACTTGGACAGTTATTAACTCTGGGGCCAACGTCCTGACTTTC. The genes are TRBV7-8 and TRBJ2-6; a possible D gene is TRBD1 (6 bases). V was shortened by 1 base and J by 0 bases, with 19 bases between the two germline ends. Germline V gene sequence: CDR1 SGHVS, CDR2 FQNEAQ. CDR3 length: 20 residues. The whole variable domain, remainder taken from reference TRBV7-8 and TRBJ2-6, is GAGVSQSPRYKVAKRGQDVALRCDPISGHVSLFWYQQALGQGPEFLTYFQNEAQLDKSGLPSDRFFAERPEGSVSTLKIQRTQQEDSAVYLCASSLETWTVINSGANVLTFGAGSRLTVL.

The rearrangement joins TRBV24-1 to TRBJ1-6, with 8 bases matching TRBD1. In germline, CDR1 is KGHDR, CDR2 SFDVKD. This CDR3 spans 13 amino acids. The trim removed 3 bases at V and 13 bases at J, leaving 4 bases unmatched. CDR3: CATSDGTGGPLHF. The CDR3 coding sequence is TGTGCCACCAGTGATGGAACAGGGGGTCCCCTCCACTTT.